The present entry profiles one TCR beta chain with its context. This clonotype was counted a few times. What antigen it recognizes has not been identified. Base qualities are not provided; no much larger clone lies one nucleotide away. CDR1 and CDR2 are read off the germline V gene (reference sequence) as DFQATT and SNEGSKA. The germline V and J ends show losses of 5 bases and 7 bases respectively, and no gene match explains 8 bases of the junction. The CDR3 covers 14 residues, taking in both the cysteine and the phenylalanine. Only the CDR3 region is kept as DNA, spanning 42 bases read in frame from base 1. The library was produced with PCR. At the Johns Hopkins FTIC core, DNA from the cultured CD4+ T cells underwent TCR sequencing with the Oncomine TCR Beta short-read assay. The QIAamp micro DNA kit was used to extract genomic DNA from the cultured CD4+ T cells. Oncomine TCR Beta libraries made from cultured CD4+ T cells were pooled using unique dual indexes and sequenced on an Illumina iSeq 100. The study's own analysis went as follows. Non-productive sequences were filtered out, and CDR3s that did not start with C, did not end with F or W, or were shorter than 7 amino acids were discarded. The MANAFEST web application identified antigen-specific clonotypes by comparing peptide-stimulated wells against reference wells and other culture wells. For a clone to be called positive, the clone needed an FDR below 0.05, an odds ratio above 5, and a productive frequency above 0.1% in at least two of three replicate wells. A clonotype counted as cross-reactive if it showed significant expansion both in the SARS-CoV-2 spike wells and in at least one common cold coronavirus spike condition. CDR3 homology was assessed with Levenshtein distances (stringdist) and unrooted phylogenetic trees (ape) in R version 3.6.1. Using fastp trimming at Q25 and MiXCR clonotype assembly, TCRdb reanalyzed the public sequencing data and kept in-frame beta chains. Identical CDR3 protein sequences are pooled into one entry, listed with their most common genes and DNA. The V and J calls, along with clone size, are taken from TCRdb and not from the paper's own processing. The sample records about 17,000 distinct CDR3 sequences, 52% of which are singletons. The ten top clones hold around 20% of the sample.

The data belong to a study of vaccination and CD4 T cells after COVID-19 (dated by TCRdb to 2022 to 2024). Turning to the overall study: Every convalescent patient had a positive nasal swab PCR test for SARS-CoV-2, with mild disease in several patients and severe disease in one. Six males and four females were included in the convalescent cohort, with two Hispanic individuals, seven Caucasians, two Asians and one multiracial person represented. Two doses of either the Pfizer-BioNTech BNT162b2 vaccine (n=8) or the Moderna mRNA-1273 vaccine (n=2) were administered to participants. Post-COVID blood samples from convalescent patients were collected a median of approximately 93 days after diagnosis, with a range of roughly 30 to 170 days. The time from the second vaccine dose to post-vaccine blood sampling had a median of around 72 days and ranged from about 12 to 241 days. A few convalescent patients were sampled both early after vaccination (day 14) and late after vaccination (days 161 to 241). For stimulating the cultures, overlapping spike peptide pools were used, derived from SARS-CoV-2 as well as from the common cold coronaviruses HCoV-NL63, HCoV-OC43 and HCoV-229E. In control cultures, a CEFX viral epitope pool was used as positive control, an HIV-1 Nef peptide pool was used as negative control, or no peptide was added. The spike-specific CD4+ TCR repertoire was compared before and after mRNA vaccination in approximately 9 COVID-19 convalescent patients and a handful of infection-naive healthy vaccine recipients. Study-wide conclusions, independent of this receptor: Of the vaccine-specific clones found in convalescent patients, nearly all (304 of 307) were mono-reactive for SARS-CoV-2 spike instead of being cross-reactive with common cold coronaviruses. Relatively few convalescent patients were included in the study, and early timepoints after natural infection were not analyzed. The median count of SARS-CoV-2-reactive clonotypes went up from around 21 after infection to around 38 after vaccination, although the change was not significant. In convalescent patients, a median about 86% of post-vaccine SARS-CoV-2-reactive clones were detected only after vaccination, and vaccine-specific priming was suggested by this finding.

Per the publication, the time point label means: late sampling 161 to 241 days after vaccination in three convalescent patients. The intended sense of this specimen's treatment or condition label: approximately 11-day PBMC culture with coronavirus spike peptide pools or control peptides (ViraFEST assay). The ViraFEST assay was used in the study, in which antigen-specific T cells were expanded with peptide pools and expanded clonotypes were subsequently identified by TCR sequencing. Positive SARS-CoV-2 PCR tests in the convalescent patients dated from March to December 2020, before Alpha, Beta and Delta variants emerged in the United States. More than 1.5 million PBMCs per well were cultured in IMDM with approximately 4.9% human AB serum and roughly 9.3 IU/ml IL-2, plus 10 ug/ml peptide pools. Half of the culture medium was replaced with fresh IL-2-containing medium on days 3 and 7. After around 10 days of culture, CD4+ T cells were isolated by negative selection with the EasySep CD4+ T cell isolation kit. Ficoll-Paque Plus gradient centrifugation was used to isolate PBMCs from whole blood, and the isolated PBMCs were then either used fresh or cryopreserved at -140C. In general, triplicate wells were set up for every culture condition.

The origin of this receptor is a human donor who had recovered from COVID-19. The sample consisted of CD4+ T cells from blood, cultured in vitro, taken about 7 months after SARS-CoV-2 vaccination. This sequence uses TRBV20-1 and TRBJ2-2, with TRBD1 identical over 9 junction bases. The CDR3 region has the sequence CSAAGTGSSGELFF. The sequenced DNA is TGCAGTGCTGCCGGGACAGGGTCGAGCGGGGAGCTGTTTTTT.